Below are 10 T cell receptor beta chains sequenced from a single sample in a study of blood T cell repertoires in COVID-19. Sequencing used immunoSEQ multiplex PCR; TCRdb keeps in-frame clones, though not all of them. The table has some 200,000 clones, about 86% seen once; the top ten hold roughly 3.3%. The material sequenced was peripheral blood. The origin of the receptors is a young man with active or convalescent COVID-19.

The chain carries TRBV2 and TRBJ1-4; D call uncertain. The CDR3 totals 16 residues. Deletions cut 3 bases from V and 2 bases from J, with 13 bases between. Per germline, CDR1 SNHLY and CDR2 FYNNEI. The CDR3 DNA sequence: TGTGCCAGCAGTGAGGAGGGAGCGGGTACTAATGAAAAACTGTTTTTT. Its protein product is CASSEEGAGTNEKLFF.

The V and J genes are TRBV28 and TRBJ1-2; D remains unclear. CDR1 MDHEN and CDR2 SYDVKM come from the germline V gene. This CDR3 comprises 13 residues. V dropped 7 bases and J dropped 4 bases, with 13 bases sitting between them. DNA of the CDR3: TGTGCCAGCACCATCTCGAGCCCCTATGGCTACACCTTC. Encoded protein: CASTISSPYGYTF.

Of note for this clone: A much larger clone differs by one base, so this may be a read error. The J gene is TRBJ2-2, the V gene TRBV10-1; TRBD1 agrees at 11 bases. Germline V gene data show CDR1 as WNHNN and CDR2 as SYGVQD (reference sequence). This CDR3 comprises 13 residues. The CDR3 loop is CARRGQGAGELFF. CDR3 sequence (DNA): TGCGCCCGCAGGGGACAGGGGGCCGGGGAGCTGTTTTTT.

In regard to this clone: Other DNA sequences within the sample encode an identical CDR3. The chain links TRBV7-9 to TRBJ1-5, with D unresolved. The germline CDR1 and CDR2 sequences are SEHNR and FQNEAQ (reference sequence). This CDR3 is 14 amino acids long. The germline V and J ends were trimmed by 2 bases and 0 bases, with 5 bases remaining between them. Here the CDR3 DNA reads TGTGCCAGCAGCTTAACAGATAGCAATCAGCCCCAGCATTTT. Residues: CASSLTDSNQPQHF.

V gene TRBV29-1 combines with J gene TRBJ2-7; TRBD1 might be the D (6 bases). CDR1 is SQVTM, CDR2 ANQGSEA, per germline. There are 15 residues in the CDR3. The germline V and J ends were trimmed by 3 bases and 0 bases, with 15 bases remaining between them. The CDR3 coding sequence is TGCAGCGTTGACGGCGACCAGGGGAGCTCCTACGAGCAGTACTTC. Amino acid sequence: CSVDGDQGSSYEQYF.

The chain couples TRBV24-1 to TRBJ1-2; 12 bases line up with TRBD1. This CDR3 contains 18 residues. With V trimmed by 3 bases and J by 8 bases, 15 bases remained unmatched. CDR1 is KGHDR and CDR2 is SFDVKD in the germline V gene. The CDR3 nucleotides read TGTGCCACCAGTGATCGGGACAGGGGGCGCGAGGGAGGGCGCGGCTACACCTTC. The encoded protein is CATSDRDRGREGGRGYTF.

This clone has only one observation. The chain links TRBV18 to TRBJ2-7; 14 nucleotides line up with TRBD2. The V and J ends lost 3 bases and 5 bases, in that order; junction bases with no gene match: 12. The CDR3 extends over 18 amino acids. Per germline, CDR1 KGHSH and CDR2 LQKENI. In DNA, the CDR3 is TGTGCCAGCTCACCGACCACCCGACTAGCGGGGGGGGGTCACGAGCAGTACTTC. Encoded protein: CASSPTTRLAGGGHEQYF.

Turning to this clone: Other DNA sequences of this sample code for an identical CDR3. The gene calls are TRBV19 and TRBJ2-1, with 12 bases that match TRBD2. The V and J ends lost 5 bases and 4 bases, in that order; junction bases with no gene match: 0. Looked up from germline, CDR1 is LNHDA and CDR2 is SQIVND (reference sequence). This CDR3 spans 14 amino acids. CDR3 nucleotides: TGTGCCAGTAGTCTAGCGGGAGGGTACAATGAGCAGTTCTTC. It translates to CASSLAGGYNEQFF. The full variable domain, completed using reference TRBV19 and TRBJ2-1, is DGGITQSPKYLFRKEGQNVTLSCEQNLNHDAMYWYRQDPGQGLRLIYYSQIVNDFQKGDIAEGYSVSREKKESFPLTVTSAQKNPTAFYLCASSLAGGYNEQFFGPGTRLTVL.

The chain joins TRBV11-1 to TRBJ1-4; TRBD1 might be the D (6 bases). The CDR3 sequence is 14 residues long. Trimming took 6 bases from V and 5 from J, leaving 13 bases between them. From germline, CDR1 is SGHAT and CDR2 FQDESV (reference sequence). CDR3 DNA sequence: TGTGCCAGCAGGGCTGACAGGACAAATGAAAAACTGTTTTTT. It yields the protein CASRADRTNEKLFF. Full variable domain (outside the CDR3, taken from reference TRBV11-1 and TRBJ1-4): EAEVAQSPRYKITEKSQAVAFWCDPISGHATLYWYRQILGQGPELLVQFQDESVVDDSQLPKDRFSAERLKGVDSTLKIQPAELGDSAMYLCASRADRTNEKLFFGSGTQLSVL.

The table lists this clone with a count of one. The rearrangement joins TRBV6-2 or TRBV6-3 to TRBJ2-3; 10 bases fit TRBD1. CDR1 is MNHEY and CDR2 is SVGEGT in the germline V gene. The V and J ends lost 4 bases and 6 bases, in that order; junction bases with no gene match: 10. There are 16 residues in the CDR3. The CDR3 DNA reads TGTGCCAGCAGTTTACCCGACAGGGGGCTTTGGGATACGCAGTATTTT. Its protein product is CASSLPDRGLWDTQYF.